The 7 T cell receptor beta chains reported below all come from one sample, sequenced in a study of control samples from healthy donors and cancer patients. Some clones are missing from TCRdb's copy, which holds only in-frame ones; the method was immunoSEQ multiplex PCR. The repertoire holds roughly 140,000 clones, 85% to 95% seen once, with around 2.2% in the top ten. The sequenced material came from blood. These receptors originate from a man aged 45-60 years in good health.

This chain uses TRBV6-6 with TRBJ1-6; no definite D call. CDR1 is MNHNY, CDR2 SVGAGI, per germline (reference sequence). Between the trimmed V and J ends, which lost 5 bases and 0 bases, there was a span of 11 bases. The CDR3 runs 16 residues. CDR3 protein: CASSTAESSYNSPLHF. For the CDR3, the DNA is TGTGCCAGCAGTACGGCAGAGAGCTCCTATAATTCACCCCTCCACTTT.

This chain uses TRBV19 with TRBJ2-7, with 8 bases matching TRBD1. Germline CDR1 LNHDA, CDR2 SQIVND (reference sequence). The CDR3 totals 17 residues. V gave up 0 bases and J gave up 1 base; unmatched junction bases: 8. CDR3 nucleotides: TGTGCCAGTAGTATAGATCTTCGGACAGGGTGGTCCTACGAGCAGTACTTC. Translating gives CASSIDLRTGWSYEQYF.

The chain joins TRBV15 to TRBJ2-7; 9 nucleotides agree with TRBD2. Trimming took 0 bases from V and 5 from J; bases not matched to a gene: 8. The CDR3 is made up of 16 amino acids. Germline V lookup: CDR1 LNHNV, CDR2 YYDKDF (reference sequence). For the CDR3, the DNA is TGTGCCACCAGCAGAGATCGTCTTGCGGGAGGGAACGAGCAGTACTTC. Amino acids: CATSRDRLAGGNEQYF.

The chain employs TRBV28 and TRBJ1-2; 11 bases are shared with TRBD1. V was clipped by 3 bases and J by 3 bases; unmatched bases: 6. The CDR3 consists of 16 residues. Germline V gene sequence: CDR1 MDHEN, CDR2 SYDVKM. CDR3 residues: CASSLGPGQGDYGYTF. CDR3 DNA: TGTGCCAGCAGTTTGGGTCCGGGACAGGGGGACTATGGCTACACCTTC.

The DNA of the CDR3 is TGTGCCAGCCGACAGGTCGACTCCTTCTCTGGGGCCAACGTCCTGACTTTC. It specifies CASRQVDSFSGANVLTF. The chain is built from TRBV2 and TRBJ2-6, with D perhaps TRBD1 (6 bases). Trimming removed 8 bases from V and 0 bases from J, with 17 bases in between. Germline CDR1 SNHLY, CDR2 FYNNEI. CDR3 length: 17 amino acids.

The chain uses TRBV5-1 and TRBJ2-1; possibly TRBD1 or TRBD2 for D (6 bases each). CDR3 length: 16 amino acids. The V gene's germline CDR1 is SGHRS and CDR2 YFSETQ. The V end lost 0 bases, the J end lost 4 bases, and 14 bases lay between the germline ends. The CDR3, as DNA: TGCGCCAGCAGCTTGGTGGCGGGGACAAATTACAATGAGCAGTTCTTC. Amino acids: CASSLVAGTNYNEQFF.

The V call is TRBV11-2, the J call TRBJ2-7; tentative D call: TRBD2 (5 bases). The CDR3 extends over 13 amino acids. Deletions cut 8 bases from V and 2 bases from J, with 13 bases between. Germline-derived CDR1 and CDR2 are SGHAT and FQNNGV. DNA of the CDR3: TGTGCCAGCCTCGGACTCGTAACCTACGAGCAGTACTTC. Its translation: CASLGLVTYEQYF. Together with reference TRBV11-2 and TRBJ2-7, the CDR3 gives the full variable domain: EAGVAQSPRYKIIEKRQSVAFWCNPISGHATLYWYQQILGQGPKLLIQFQNNGVVDDSQLPKDRFSAERLKGVDSTLKIQPAKLEDSAVYLCASLGLVTYEQYFGPGTRLTVT.